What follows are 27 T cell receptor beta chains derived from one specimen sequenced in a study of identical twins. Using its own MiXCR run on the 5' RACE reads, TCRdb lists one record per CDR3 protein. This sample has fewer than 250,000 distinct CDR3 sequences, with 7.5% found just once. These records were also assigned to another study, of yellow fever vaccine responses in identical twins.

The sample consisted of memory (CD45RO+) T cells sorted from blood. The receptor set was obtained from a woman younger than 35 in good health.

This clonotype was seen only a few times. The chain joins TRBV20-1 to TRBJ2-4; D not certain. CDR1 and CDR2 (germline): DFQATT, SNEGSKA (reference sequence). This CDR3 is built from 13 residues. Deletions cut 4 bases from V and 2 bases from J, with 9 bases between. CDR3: CSATLDSKNIQYF. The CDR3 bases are TGCAGTGCTACCCTAGATTCCAAAAACATTCAGTACTTC.

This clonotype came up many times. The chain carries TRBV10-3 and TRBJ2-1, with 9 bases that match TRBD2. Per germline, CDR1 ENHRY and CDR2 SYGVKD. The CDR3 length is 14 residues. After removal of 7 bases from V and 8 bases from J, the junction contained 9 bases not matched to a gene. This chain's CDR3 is CAINQPGLADEQFF. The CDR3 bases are TGTGCCATCAATCAGCCGGGACTAGCCGATGAGCAGTTCTTC.

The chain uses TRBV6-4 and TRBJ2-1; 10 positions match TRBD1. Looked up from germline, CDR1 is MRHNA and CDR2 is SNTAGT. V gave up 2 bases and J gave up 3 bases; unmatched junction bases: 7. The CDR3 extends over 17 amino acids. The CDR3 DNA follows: TGTGCCAGCAGTGACAATCCGACAGGGGGCGACTACAATGAGCAGTTCTTC. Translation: CASSDNPTGGDYNEQFF.

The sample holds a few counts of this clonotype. This chain's CDR3 is CASSKGQGATYEQYF. The CDR3, as DNA: TGCGCCAGCAGCAAAGGACAGGGGGCCACCTACGAGCAGTACTTC. The V call is TRBV5-1, the J call TRBJ2-7; TRBD1 agrees at 11 bases. This CDR3 region has 15 residues. J lost 2 bases, V lost 4 bases, and 5 bases had no gene match. Germline CDR1 SGHRS, CDR2 YFSETQ.

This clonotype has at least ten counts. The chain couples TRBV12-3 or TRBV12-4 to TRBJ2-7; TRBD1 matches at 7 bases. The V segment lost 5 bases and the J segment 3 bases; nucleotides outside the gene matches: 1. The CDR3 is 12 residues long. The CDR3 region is CASSGDSYEQYF. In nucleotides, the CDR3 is TGTGCCAGCAGTGGGGACAGCTACGAGCAGTACTTC.

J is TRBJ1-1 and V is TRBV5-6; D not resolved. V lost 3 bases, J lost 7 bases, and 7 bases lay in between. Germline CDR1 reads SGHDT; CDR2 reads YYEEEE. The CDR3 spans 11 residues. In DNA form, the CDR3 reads TGTGCCAGCAGCTCGGGGTTTGAAGCTTTCTTT. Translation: CASSSGFEAFF.

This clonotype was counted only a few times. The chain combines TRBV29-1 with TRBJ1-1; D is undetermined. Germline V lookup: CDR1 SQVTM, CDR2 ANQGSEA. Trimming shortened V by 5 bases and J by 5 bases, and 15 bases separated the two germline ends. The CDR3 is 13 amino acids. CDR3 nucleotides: TGCAGCGTTCGCCAGTCCCCGGGGACTGAAGCTTTCTTT. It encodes CSVRQSPGTEAFF.

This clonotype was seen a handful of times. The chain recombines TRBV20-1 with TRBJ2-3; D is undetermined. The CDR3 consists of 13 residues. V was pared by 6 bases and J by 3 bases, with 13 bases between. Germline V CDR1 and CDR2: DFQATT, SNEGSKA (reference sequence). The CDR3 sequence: CSADGRSTDTQYF. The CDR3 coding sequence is TGCAGTGCCGATGGCAGATCAACAGATACGCAGTATTTT.

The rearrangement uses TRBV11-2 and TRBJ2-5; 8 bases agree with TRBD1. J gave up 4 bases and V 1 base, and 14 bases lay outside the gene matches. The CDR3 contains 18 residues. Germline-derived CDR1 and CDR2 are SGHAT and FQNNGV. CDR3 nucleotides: TGTGCCAGCAGCTTAGGGTATTCTGGACAGGGAAGAGGAGAGACCCAGTACTTC. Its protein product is CASSLGYSGQGRGETQYF.

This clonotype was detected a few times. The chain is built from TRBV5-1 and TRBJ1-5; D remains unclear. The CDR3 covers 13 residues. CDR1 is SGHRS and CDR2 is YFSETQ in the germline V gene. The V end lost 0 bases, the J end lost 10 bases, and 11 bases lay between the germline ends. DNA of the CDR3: TGCGCCAGCAGCTTGGGATTAGGCAGCCCCCAGCATTTT. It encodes CASSLGLGSPQHF. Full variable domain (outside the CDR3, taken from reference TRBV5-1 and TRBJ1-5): KAGVTQTPRYLIKTRGQQVTLSCSPISGHRSVSWYQQTPGQGLQFLFEYFSETQRNKGNFPGRFSGRQFSNSRSEMNVSTLELGDSALYLCASSLGLGSPQHFGDGTRLSIL.

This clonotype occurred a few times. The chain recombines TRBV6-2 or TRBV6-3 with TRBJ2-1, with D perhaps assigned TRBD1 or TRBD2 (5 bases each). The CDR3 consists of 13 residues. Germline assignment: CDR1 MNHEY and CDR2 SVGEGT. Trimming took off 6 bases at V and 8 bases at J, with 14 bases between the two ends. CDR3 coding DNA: TGTGCCAGCAGCGTCCCGGGACGGGATGAGCAGTTCTTC. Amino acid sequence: CASSVPGRDEQFF.

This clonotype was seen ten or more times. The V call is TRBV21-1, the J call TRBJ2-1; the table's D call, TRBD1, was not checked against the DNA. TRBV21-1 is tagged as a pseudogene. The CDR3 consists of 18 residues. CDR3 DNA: TGTGCCAGCAGCAACGAGGACAGGGACTTCCTTACCAACAATGAGCAGTTCTTC. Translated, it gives CASSNEDRDFLTNNEQFF.

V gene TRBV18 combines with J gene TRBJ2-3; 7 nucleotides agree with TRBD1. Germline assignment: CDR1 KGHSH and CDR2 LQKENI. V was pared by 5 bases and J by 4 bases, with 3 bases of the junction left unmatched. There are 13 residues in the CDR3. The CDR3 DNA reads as TGTGCCAGCTCAAAGACAGGGCCAGATACGCAGTATTTT. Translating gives CASSKTGPDTQYF.

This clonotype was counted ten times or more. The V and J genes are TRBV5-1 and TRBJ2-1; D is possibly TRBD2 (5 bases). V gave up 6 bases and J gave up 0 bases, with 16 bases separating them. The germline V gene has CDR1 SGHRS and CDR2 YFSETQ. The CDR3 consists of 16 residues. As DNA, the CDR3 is TGCGCCAGCATCAACGGAGGCTCCAGCTCCTACAATGAGCAGTTCTTC. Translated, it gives CASINGGSSSYNEQFF.

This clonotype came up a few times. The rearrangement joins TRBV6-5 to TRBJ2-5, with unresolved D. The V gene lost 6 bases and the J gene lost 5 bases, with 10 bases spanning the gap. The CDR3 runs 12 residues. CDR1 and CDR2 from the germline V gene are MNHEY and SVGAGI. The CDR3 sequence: CASRGSMETQYF. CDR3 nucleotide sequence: TGTGCCAGCAGGGGTAGTATGGAGACCCAGTACTTC.

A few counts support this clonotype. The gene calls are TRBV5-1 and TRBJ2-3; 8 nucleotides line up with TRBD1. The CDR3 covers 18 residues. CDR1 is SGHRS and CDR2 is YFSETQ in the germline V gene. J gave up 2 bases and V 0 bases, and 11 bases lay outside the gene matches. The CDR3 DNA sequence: TGCGCCAGCAGCTTGGAGTCCGGGACAGGTCGCCTCACAGATACGCAGTATTTT. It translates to CASSLESGTGRLTDTQYF.

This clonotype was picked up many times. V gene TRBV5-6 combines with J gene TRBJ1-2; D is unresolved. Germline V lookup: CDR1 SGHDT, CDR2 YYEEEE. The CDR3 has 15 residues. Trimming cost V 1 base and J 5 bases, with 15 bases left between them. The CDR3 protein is CASSLWVVEDYGYTF. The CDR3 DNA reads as TGTGCCAGCAGCTTGTGGGTGGTGGAGGATTATGGCTACACCTTC.

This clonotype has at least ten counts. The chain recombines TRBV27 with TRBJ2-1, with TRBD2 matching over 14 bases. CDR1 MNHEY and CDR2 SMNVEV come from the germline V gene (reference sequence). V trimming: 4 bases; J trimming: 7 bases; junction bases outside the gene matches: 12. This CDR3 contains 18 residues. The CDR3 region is CASSYSGLAGGLRNEQFF. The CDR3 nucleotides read TGTGCCAGCAGTTACTCAGGACTAGCGGGAGGTTTGAGAAATGAGCAGTTCTTC.

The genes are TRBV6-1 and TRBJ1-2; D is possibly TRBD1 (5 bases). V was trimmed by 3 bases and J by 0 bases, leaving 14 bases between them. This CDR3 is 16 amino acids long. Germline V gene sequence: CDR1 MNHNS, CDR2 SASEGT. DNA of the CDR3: TGTGCCAGCAGTGAGAGACCCGGGACGGCTAACTATGGCTACACCTTC. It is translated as CASSERPGTANYGYTF.

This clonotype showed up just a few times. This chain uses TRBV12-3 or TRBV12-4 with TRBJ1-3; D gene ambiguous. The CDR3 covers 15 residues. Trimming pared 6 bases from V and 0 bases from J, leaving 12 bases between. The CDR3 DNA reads TGTGCCAGCAGGGGAAGCTCCTCCTCTGGAAACACCATATATTTT. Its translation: CASRGSSSSGNTIYF.

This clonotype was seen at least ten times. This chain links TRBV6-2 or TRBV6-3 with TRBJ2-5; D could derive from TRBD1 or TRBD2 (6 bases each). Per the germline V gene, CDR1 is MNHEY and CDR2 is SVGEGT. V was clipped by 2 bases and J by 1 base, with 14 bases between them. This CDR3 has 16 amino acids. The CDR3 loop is CASSYRPGDFQETQYF. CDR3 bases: TGTGCCAGCAGTTACCGGCCAGGGGACTTCCAAGAGACCCAGTACTTC.

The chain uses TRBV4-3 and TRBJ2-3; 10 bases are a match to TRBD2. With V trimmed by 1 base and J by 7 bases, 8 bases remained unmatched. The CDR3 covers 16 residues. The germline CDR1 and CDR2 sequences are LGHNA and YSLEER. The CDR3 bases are TGCGCCAGCAGCCAAGGCTTAGCGGGAGGTGCTTATACGCAGTATTTT. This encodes CASSQGLAGGAYTQYF.

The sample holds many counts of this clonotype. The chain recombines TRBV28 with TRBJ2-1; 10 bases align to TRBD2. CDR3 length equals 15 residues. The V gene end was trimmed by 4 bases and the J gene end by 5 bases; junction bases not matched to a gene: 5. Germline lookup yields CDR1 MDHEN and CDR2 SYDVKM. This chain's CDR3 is CASSSLAGGNNEQFF. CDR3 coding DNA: TGTGCCAGCAGTTCATTAGCGGGGGGTAACAATGAGCAGTTCTTC.

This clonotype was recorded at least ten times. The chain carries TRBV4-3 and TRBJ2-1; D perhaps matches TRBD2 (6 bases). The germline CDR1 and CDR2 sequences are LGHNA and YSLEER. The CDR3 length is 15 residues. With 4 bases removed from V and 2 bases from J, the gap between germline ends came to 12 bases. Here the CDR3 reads CASSPGGETYNEQFF. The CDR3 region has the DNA TGCGCCAGCAGCCCCGGGGGAGAGACCTACAATGAGCAGTTCTTC.

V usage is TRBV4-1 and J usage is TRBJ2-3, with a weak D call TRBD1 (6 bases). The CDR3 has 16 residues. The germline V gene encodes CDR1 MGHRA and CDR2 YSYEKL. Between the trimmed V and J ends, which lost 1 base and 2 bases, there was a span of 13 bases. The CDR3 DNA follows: TGCGCCAGCAGCCAAGTTCGCGGACAGCACACAGATACGCAGTATTTT. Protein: CASSQVRGQHTDTQYF.

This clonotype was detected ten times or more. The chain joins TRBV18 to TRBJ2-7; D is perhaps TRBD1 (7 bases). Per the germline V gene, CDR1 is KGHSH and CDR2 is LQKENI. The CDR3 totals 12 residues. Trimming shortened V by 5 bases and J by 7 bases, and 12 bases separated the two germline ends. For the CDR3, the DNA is TGTGCCAGCTCAACCAGGGGGGAGGAGCAGTACTTC. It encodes CASSTRGEEQYF.

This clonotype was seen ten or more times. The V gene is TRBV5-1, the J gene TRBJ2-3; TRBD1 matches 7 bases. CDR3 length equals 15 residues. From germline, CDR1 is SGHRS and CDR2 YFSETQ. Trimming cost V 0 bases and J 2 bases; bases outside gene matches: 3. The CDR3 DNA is TGCGCCAGCAGCTTGGCGGACAGGAACACAGATACGCAGTATTTT. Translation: CASSLADRNTDTQYF.